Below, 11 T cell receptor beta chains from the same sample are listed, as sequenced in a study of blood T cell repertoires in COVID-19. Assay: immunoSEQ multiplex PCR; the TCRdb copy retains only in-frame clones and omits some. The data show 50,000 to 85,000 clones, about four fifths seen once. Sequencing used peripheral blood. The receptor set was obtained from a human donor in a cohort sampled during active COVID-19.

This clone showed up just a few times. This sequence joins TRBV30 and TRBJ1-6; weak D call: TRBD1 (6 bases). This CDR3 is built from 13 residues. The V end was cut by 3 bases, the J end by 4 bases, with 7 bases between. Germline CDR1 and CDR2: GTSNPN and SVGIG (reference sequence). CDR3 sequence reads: CAWRRGYNSPLHF. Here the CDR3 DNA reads TGTGCCTGGAGGAGGGGGTATAATTCACCCCTCCACTTT.

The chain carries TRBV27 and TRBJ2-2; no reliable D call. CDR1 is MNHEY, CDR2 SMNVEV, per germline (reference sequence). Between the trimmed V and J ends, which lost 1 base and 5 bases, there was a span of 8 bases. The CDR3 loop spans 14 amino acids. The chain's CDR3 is CASSLWRKTGELFF. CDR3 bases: TGTGCCAGCAGTTTATGGAGAAAAACCGGGGAGCTGTTTTTT.

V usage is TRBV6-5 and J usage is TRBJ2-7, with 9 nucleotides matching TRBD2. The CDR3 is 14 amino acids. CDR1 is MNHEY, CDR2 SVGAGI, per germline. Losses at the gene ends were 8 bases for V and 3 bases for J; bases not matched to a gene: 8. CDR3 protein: CASQEGGRDYEQYF. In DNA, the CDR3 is TGTGCCAGCCAGGAAGGCGGGAGGGACTACGAGCAGTACTTC.

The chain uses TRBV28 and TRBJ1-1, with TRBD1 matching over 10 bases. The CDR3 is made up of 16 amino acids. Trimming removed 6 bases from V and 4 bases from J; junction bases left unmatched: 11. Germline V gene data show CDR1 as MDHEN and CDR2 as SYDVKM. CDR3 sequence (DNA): TGTGCCAGCAGGTCCAAGACGACAGGGGGCGTCACTGAAGCTTTCTTT. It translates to CASRSKTTGGVTEAFF.

CDR3 protein: CASSYSGTKGYEQYF. The DNA of the CDR3 is TGTGCCAGCAGTTACTCGGGAACCAAGGGGTACGAGCAGTACTTC. The V and J genes are TRBV6-5 and TRBJ2-7; D perhaps matches TRBD1 (5 bases). This CDR3 is 15 amino acids long. V gave up 0 bases and J gave up 4 bases, with 13 bases separating them. Germline CDR1 is MNHEY and CDR2 is SVGAGI.

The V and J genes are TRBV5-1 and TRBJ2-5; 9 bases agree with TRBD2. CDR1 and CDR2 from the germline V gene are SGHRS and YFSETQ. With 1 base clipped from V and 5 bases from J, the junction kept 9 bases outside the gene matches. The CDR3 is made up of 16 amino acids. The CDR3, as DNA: TGCGCCAGCAGCTTGTCCGGGACTAGCCCCGGGGAGACCCAGTACTTC. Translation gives CASSLSGTSPGETQYF. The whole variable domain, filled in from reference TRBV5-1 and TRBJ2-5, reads KAGVTQTPRYLIKTRGQQVTLSCSPISGHRSVSWYQQTPGQGLQFLFEYFSETQRNKGNFPGRFSGRQFSNSRSEMNVSTLELGDSALYLCASSLSGTSPGETQYFGPGTRLLVL.

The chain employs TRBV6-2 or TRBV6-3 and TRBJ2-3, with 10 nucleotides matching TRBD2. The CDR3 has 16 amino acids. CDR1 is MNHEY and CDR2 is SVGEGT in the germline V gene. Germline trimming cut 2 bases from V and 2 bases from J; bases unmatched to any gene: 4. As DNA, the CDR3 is TGTGCCAGCAGTTACGGGACTAGCGAAGTCACAGATACGCAGTATTTT. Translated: CASSYGTSEVTDTQYF.

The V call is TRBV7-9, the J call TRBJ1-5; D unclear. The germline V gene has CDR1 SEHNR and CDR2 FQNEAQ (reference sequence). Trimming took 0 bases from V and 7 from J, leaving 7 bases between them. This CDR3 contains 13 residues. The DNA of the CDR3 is TGTGCCAGCAGCTTAGCCCCCGGGCAGCCCCAGCATTTT. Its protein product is CASSLAPGQPQHF. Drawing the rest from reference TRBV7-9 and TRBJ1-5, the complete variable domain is DTGVSQNPRHKITKRGQNVTFRCDPISEHNRLYWYRQTLGQGPEFLTYFQNEAQLEKSRLLSDRFSAERPKGSFSTLEIQRTEQGDSAMYLCASSLAPGQPQHFGDGTRLSIL.

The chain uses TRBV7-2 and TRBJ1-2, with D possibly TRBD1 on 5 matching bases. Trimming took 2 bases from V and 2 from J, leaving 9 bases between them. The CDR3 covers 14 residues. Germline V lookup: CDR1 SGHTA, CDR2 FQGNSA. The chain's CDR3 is CASSLYGGNYGYTF. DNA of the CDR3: TGTGCCAGCAGCTTATACGGGGGAAACTATGGCTACACCTTC.

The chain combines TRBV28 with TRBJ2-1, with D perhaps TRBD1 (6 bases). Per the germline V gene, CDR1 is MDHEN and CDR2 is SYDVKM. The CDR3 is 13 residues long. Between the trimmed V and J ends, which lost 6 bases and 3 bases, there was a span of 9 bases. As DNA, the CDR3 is TGTGCCAGCAGGAGGGACAACTACAATGAGCAGTTCTTC. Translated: CASRRDNYNEQFF.

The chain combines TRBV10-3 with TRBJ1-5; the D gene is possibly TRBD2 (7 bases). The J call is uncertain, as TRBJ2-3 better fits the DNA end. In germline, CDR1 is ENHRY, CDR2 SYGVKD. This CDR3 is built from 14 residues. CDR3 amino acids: CAIGKSWGGQPQYF. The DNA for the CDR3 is TGTGCCATCGGAAAATCGTGGGGGGGCCAGCCCCAGTATTTT.